Each of the 12 T cell receptor beta chains below was sequenced from the same sample in a study of CD8 T cells in Susac syndrome. RNA, at 0.5 to 1 ug, was reverse transcribed with random hexamers. TCRdb re-called the immunoSEQ multiplex PCR reads through MiXCR, storing one row per CDR3 protein. The table records about 140,000 distinct CDR3 sequences, roughly 94% of them present only once. Sequencing was performed on CD4+ T cells from PBMCs. The receptors were sampled from a human donor with Susac syndrome.

The chain is built from TRBV12-3 or TRBV12-4 and TRBJ1-2; D ambiguous. The CDR3 spans 14 residues. Between the trimmed V and J ends, which lost 7 bases and 7 bases, there was a span of 19 bases. The CDR3 coding sequence is TGTGCCAGCACCTTAGGGAGTCCCCGGATTGGCTACACCTTC. Translated: CASTLGSPRIGYTF.

This clonotype was recorded a few times. The V call is TRBV6-1, the J call TRBJ1-2; D is undetermined. The ends were cut back, 5 bases at V and 0 bases at J, with 10 bases in the middle. Germline values: CDR1 MNHNS, CDR2 SASEGT. The CDR3 length is 14 residues. The CDR3 loop is CASSPLAANYGYTF. DNA of the CDR3: TGTGCCAGCAGTCCCCTGGCAGCTAACTATGGCTACACCTTC.

This chain connects TRBV4-1 to TRBJ2-7; D ambiguous. CDR3 length equals 13 residues. Trimming took off 1 base at V and 3 bases at J, with 7 bases between the two ends. The germline CDR1 and CDR2 sequences are MGHRA and YSYEKL. The CDR3 sequence: CASSQVQNYEQYF. CDR3 DNA: TGCGCCAGCAGCCAAGTCCAAAACTACGAGCAGTACTTC.

The rearrangement uses TRBV7-6 and TRBJ2-7; D unresolved. Germline V gives CDR1 SGHVS, CDR2 FNYEAQ. V lost 10 bases and J lost 6, with 16 bases in between. The CDR3 totals 12 residues. CDR3 loop: CAIGPLLGEQYF. The DNA for the CDR3 is TGTGCCATAGGGCCCCTACTTGGCGAGCAGTACTTC.

The rearrangement joins TRBV9 to TRBJ2-5; no firm D call. The CDR3 length is 13 residues. The ends were cut back, 0 bases at V and 1 base at J, with 4 bases in the middle. Germline lookup yields CDR1 SGDLS and CDR2 YYNGEE. The CDR3 protein is CASSVVPQETQYF. The CDR3 DNA sequence: TGTGCCAGCAGCGTAGTCCCCCAAGAGACCCAGTACTTC.

This sequence joins TRBV18 and TRBJ1-6, with D possibly being TRBD1 (6 bases). CDR1 is KGHSH, CDR2 LQKENI, per germline. The CDR3 has 16 amino acids. V lost 1 base and J 8 bases, leaving 15 bases between the germline ends. The CDR3 DNA sequence: TGTGCCAGCTCACCACTGGGGACAAGGGGAGATTCACCCCTCCACTTT. Amino acid sequence: CASSPLGTRGDSPLHF.

V and J are TRBV20-1 and TRBJ2-3, with D possibly matching TRBD2 (6 bases). With 7 bases removed from V and 2 bases from J, the gap between germline ends came to 25 bases. The CDR3 consists of 17 residues. Per the germline V gene, CDR1 is DFQATT and CDR2 is SNEGSKA (reference sequence). The CDR3, as DNA: TGCAGTGAGTCCCTTTGTAAGAGACTAGACCTCACAGATACGCAGTATTTT. It specifies CSESLCKRLDLTDTQYF.

This clonotype was picked up one time. This chain joins TRBV2 and TRBJ1-1; D is unresolved. Trimming pared 3 bases from V and 1 base from J, leaving 9 bases between. The CDR3 totals 14 residues. The germline V gene encodes CDR1 SNHLY and CDR2 FYNNEI. CDR3 amino acids: CASSDLQSNTEAFF. The CDR3 nucleotides read TGTGCCAGCAGTGACCTGCAATCGAACACTGAAGCTTTCTTT.

This clonotype was counted a single time. The CDR3 DNA reads as TGTGCCAGCAGCCCTGCAGTGGAGCAGTTCTTC. Translating gives CASSPAVEQFF. The chain carries TRBV12-3 or TRBV12-4 and TRBJ2-1; no reliable D call. V was trimmed by 6 bases and J by 10 bases, leaving 10 bases between them. This CDR3 spans 11 amino acids.

V gene TRBV29-1 combines with J gene TRBJ2-2; 7 bases fit TRBD1. Germline assignment: CDR1 SQVTM and CDR2 ANQGSEA. V lost 4 bases and J lost 2; bases outside the gene matches: 4. The CDR3 covers 14 residues. CDR3 coding DNA: TGCAGCGTTGCTAGGGACAGCAACACCGGGGAGCTGTTTTTT. Its protein is CSVARDSNTGELFF.

J is TRBJ2-2 and V is TRBV3-1; a possible D gene is TRBD1 (6 bases). The V gene lost 4 bases and the J gene lost 6 bases, with 21 bases spanning the gap. The V gene's germline CDR1 is LGHDT and CDR2 YNNKEL (reference sequence). The CDR3 spans 17 residues. The CDR3 DNA is TGTGCCAGCAGCCTAAGGGGACACCGGGCATTAGCCGGGGAGCTGTTTTTT. As protein: CASSLRGHRALAGELFF. The full variable domain, its missing parts supplied by reference TRBV3-1 and TRBJ2-2, is DTAVSQTPKYLVTQMGNDKSIKCEQNLGHDTMYWYKQDSKKFLKIMFSYNNKELIINETVPNRFSPKSPDKAHLNLHINSLELGDSAVYFCASSLRGHRALAGELFFGEGSRLTVL.

Only one count was recorded for this clonotype. The CDR3 is CSAAGDGYTF. The CDR3 DNA reads as TGCAGTGCGGCAGGGGATGGCTACACCTTC. The chain uses TRBV20-1 and TRBJ1-2; a weak D match, TRBD1 (6 bases). This CDR3 comprises 10 residues. Per the germline V gene, CDR1 is DFQATT and CDR2 is SNEGSKA (reference sequence). V was pared by 6 bases and J by 6 bases, with 8 bases between.